These T cell receptor beta chains were read from a single sample in a study of T cells after yellow fever vaccination. TCRdb itself ran the 5' RACE reads through MiXCR, one entry per CDR3 protein. The sample lists 230,000 or so distinct CDR3 sequences, 6% to 8% occurring once. The specimen was CD4+ T cells sorted from PBMCs, collected on the day of the yellow fever booster vaccination. These receptors originate from a man under 40 who received the YFV17D yellow fever vaccine. Each CDR3 is given with its conserved first and last residue. The order of the fields is D gene, J gene, V gene, clone size, CDR3 length, CDR3 protein, CDR3 DNA. D genes are given only for firm matches. Size is stated for part of the rows, as once, few or many counts, or as a class when the clone is expanded.

D gene: NA; J gene: TRBJ1-3; V gene: TRBV12-3/TRBV12-4; clone size: many; CDR3 length: 16; CDR3 protein: CASRRAGGLSGNTIYF; CDR3 DNA: TGTGCCAGCAGAAGGGCGGGCGGCCTCTCTGGAAACACCATATATTTT
D gene: NA; J gene: TRBJ2-7; V gene: TRBV5-1; clone size: many; CDR3 length: 14; CDR3 protein: CASSLGQGLGEQYF; CDR3 DNA: TGCGCCAGCAGCTTGGGACAGGGACTGGGCGAGCAGTACTTC
D gene: NA; J gene: TRBJ2-3; V gene: TRBV12-3/TRBV12-4; clone size: few; CDR3 length: 15; CDR3 protein: CASSLQGGATDTQYF; CDR3 DNA: TGTGCCAGCAGTCTCCAAGGAGGGGCCACAGATACGCAGTATTTT
D gene: TRBD2; J gene: TRBJ2-1; V gene: TRBV5-1; clone size: many; CDR3 length: 16; CDR3 protein: CASSAGLAGVRGEQFF; CDR3 DNA: TGCGCCAGCAGCGCCGGACTAGCGGGAGTAAGGGGTGAGCAGTTCTTC
D gene: NA; J gene: TRBJ2-1; V gene: TRBV6-5; clone size: NA; CDR3 length: 13; CDR3 protein: CASSYPSVEEQFF; CDR3 DNA: TGTGCCAGCAGTTACCCTTCGGTAGAAGAGCAGTTCTTC
D gene: NA; J gene: TRBJ1-1; V gene: TRBV6-4; clone size: many; CDR3 length: 13; CDR3 protein: CASSQTPGLEAFF; CDR3 DNA: TGTGCCAGCAGCCAAACCCCAGGCCTTGAAGCTTTCTTT
D gene: NA; J gene: TRBJ1-6; V gene: TRBV7-2; clone size: NA; CDR3 length: 17; CDR3 protein: CASSQSGLSSYNSPLHF; CDR3 DNA: TGTGCCAGCAGCCAAAGCGGCCTGAGCTCCTATAATTCACCCCTCCACTTT
D gene: NA; J gene: TRBJ2-1; V gene: TRBV29-1; clone size: NA; CDR3 length: 13; CDR3 protein: CSVEEDSRDEQFF; CDR3 DNA: TGCAGCGTCGAGGAGGATTCTCGGGATGAGCAGTTCTTC
D gene: NA; J gene: TRBJ2-1; V gene: TRBV7-9; clone size: NA; CDR3 length: 11; CDR3 protein: CASSFRADQFF; CDR3 DNA: TGTGCCAGCAGCTTCCGAGCGGACCAGTTCTTC
D gene: NA; J gene: TRBJ2-2; V gene: TRBV6-2/TRBV6-3; clone size: many; CDR3 length: 17; CDR3 protein: CASSQHNTGPNTGELFF; CDR3 DNA: TGTGCCAGCAGTCAACACAATACAGGGCCGAACACCGGGGAGCTGTTTTTT
D gene: NA; J gene: TRBJ2-2; V gene: TRBV28; clone size: NA; CDR3 length: 13; CDR3 protein: CASSFEYTGELFF; CDR3 DNA: TGTGCCAGCAGCTTCGAGTACACCGGGGAGCTGTTTTTT
D gene: TRBD1; J gene: TRBJ2-3; V gene: TRBV18; clone size: few; CDR3 length: 12; CDR3 protein: CASSLPDRGQYF; CDR3 DNA: TGTGCCAGCTCACTCCCGGACAGGGGGCAGTATTTT
D gene: NA; J gene: TRBJ2-2; V gene: TRBV3-1; clone size: NA; CDR3 length: 12; CDR3 protein: CASSPRRGELFF; CDR3 DNA: TGTGCCAGCAGCCCCCGTAGAGGGGAGCTGTTTTTT
D gene: NA; J gene: TRBJ2-3; V gene: TRBV30; clone size: NA; CDR3 length: 13; CDR3 protein: CAWSTTPLDTQYF; CDR3 DNA: TGTGCCTGGAGTACAACCCCCTTAGATACGCAGTATTTT
D gene: NA; J gene: TRBJ1-4; V gene: TRBV7-9; clone size: NA; CDR3 length: 13; CDR3 protein: CASSFNANEKLFF; CDR3 DNA: TGTGCCAGCAGCTTTAATGCTAATGAAAAACTGTTTTTT
D gene: NA; J gene: TRBJ2-3; V gene: TRBV20-1; clone size: NA; CDR3 length: 15; CDR3 protein: CSASSGVWNQDTQYF; CDR3 DNA: TGCAGTGCCTCGTCAGGGGTATGGAATCAAGATACGCAGTATTTT
D gene: TRBD1; J gene: TRBJ2-7; V gene: TRBV3-1; clone size: few; CDR3 length: 15; CDR3 protein: CASSQVWDSSYEQYF; CDR3 DNA: TGTGCCAGCAGCCAAGTATGGGACAGCTCCTACGAGCAGTACTTC
D gene: NA; J gene: TRBJ2-5; V gene: TRBV20-1; clone size: many; CDR3 length: 14; CDR3 protein: CSARSPGGPGTQYF; CDR3 DNA: TGCAGTGCTAGATCCCCCGGGGGGCCAGGGACCCAGTACTTC
D gene: TRBD1; J gene: TRBJ2-3; V gene: TRBV24-1; clone size: few; CDR3 length: 17; CDR3 protein: CATSDLGQETSTDTQYF; CDR3 DNA: TGTGCCACCAGTGATCTCGGACAGGAAACTAGCACAGATACGCAGTATTTT
D gene: NA; J gene: TRBJ1-1; V gene: TRBV4-3; clone size: many; CDR3 length: 16; CDR3 protein: CASSRGPGALYTEAFF; CDR3 DNA: TGCGCCAGCAGCCGAGGGCCAGGCGCCTTGTATACTGAAGCTTTCTTT
D gene: NA; J gene: TRBJ2-4; V gene: TRBV12-3/TRBV12-4; clone size: NA; CDR3 length: 13; CDR3 protein: CASSPDSWNIQYF; CDR3 DNA: TGTGCCAGCAGCCCGGACTCCTGGAACATTCAGTACTTC
D gene: NA; J gene: TRBJ2-6; V gene: TRBV12-3/TRBV12-4; clone size: NA; CDR3 length: 14; CDR3 protein: CASRPGTGANVLTF; CDR3 DNA: TGTGCCAGCAGGCCTGGGACAGGGGCCAACGTCCTGACTTTC
D gene: TRBD1; J gene: TRBJ1-1; V gene: TRBV7-9; clone size: few; CDR3 length: 17; CDR3 protein: CASSAPRAGGMNTEAFF; CDR3 DNA: TGTGCCAGCAGCGCGCCTCGGGCAGGGGGTATGAACACTGAAGCTTTCTTT
D gene: TRBD2; J gene: TRBJ2-1; V gene: TRBV5-1; clone size: many; CDR3 length: 16; CDR3 protein: CASSPFFSGSNNEQFF; CDR3 DNA: TGCGCCAGCAGCCCCTTTTTTAGCGGGAGCAACAATGAGCAGTTCTTC
D gene: TRBD1; J gene: TRBJ1-6; V gene: TRBV7-2; clone size: NA; CDR3 length: 17; CDR3 protein: CASSRLPPGQGNSPLHF; CDR3 DNA: TGTGCCAGCAGCCGCCTCCCTCCGGGACAGGGGAATTCACCCCTCCACTTT
D gene: NA; J gene: TRBJ2-4; V gene: TRBV12-3/TRBV12-4; clone size: few; CDR3 length: 12; CDR3 protein: CASRQGGDIQYF; CDR3 DNA: TGTGCCAGCAGACAAGGAGGGGACATTCAGTACTTC
D gene: TRBD2; J gene: TRBJ2-3; V gene: TRBV5-1; clone size: NA; CDR3 length: 16; CDR3 protein: CASSQLLAGGPDTQYF; CDR3 DNA: TGCGCCAGCAGCCAACTTCTAGCGGGAGGCCCAGATACGCAGTATTTT
D gene: TRBD1; J gene: TRBJ2-3; V gene: TRBV29-1; clone size: few; CDR3 length: 18; CDR3 protein: CSVPDRDRKTPSTDTQYF; CDR3 DNA: TGCAGCGTTCCCGATCGGGACAGAAAGACCCCTAGCACAGATACGCAGTATTTT
D gene: NA; J gene: TRBJ2-2; V gene: TRBV7-8; clone size: NA; CDR3 length: 17; CDR3 protein: CASSLGPGRDRTGELFF; CDR3 DNA: TGTGCCAGCAGCTTAGGGCCGGGTAGGGATAGAACCGGGGAGCTGTTTTTT
D gene: TRBD2; J gene: TRBJ2-2; V gene: TRBV6-2/TRBV6-3; clone size: few; CDR3 length: 14; CDR3 protein: CASRGLAGVRELFF; CDR3 DNA: TGTGCCAGCAGGGGACTAGCGGGGGTGAGGGAGCTGTTTTTT
D gene: TRBD2; J gene: TRBJ2-7; V gene: TRBV10-3; clone size: many; CDR3 length: 15; CDR3 protein: CAISDGEREGYEQYF; CDR3 DNA: TGTGCCATCAGTGATGGCGAGCGGGAGGGTTACGAGCAGTACTTC
D gene: NA; J gene: TRBJ2-5; V gene: TRBV27; clone size: many; CDR3 length: 16; CDR3 protein: CASSLSMRGSQETQYF; CDR3 DNA: TGTGCCAGCAGTTTATCGATGAGGGGGTCCCAAGAGACCCAGTACTTC
D gene: NA; J gene: TRBJ2-1; V gene: TRBV5-4; clone size: many; CDR3 length: 13; CDR3 protein: CASSLAATLEQFF; CDR3 DNA: TGTGCCAGCAGCTTGGCCGCGACGCTCGAGCAGTTCTTC
D gene: NA; J gene: TRBJ2-3; V gene: TRBV9; clone size: many; CDR3 length: 11; CDR3 protein: CASSATDTQYF; CDR3 DNA: TGTGCCAGCTCAGCCACAGATACGCAGTATTTT
D gene: NA; J gene: TRBJ2-1; V gene: TRBV6-2/TRBV6-3; clone size: many; CDR3 length: 12; CDR3 protein: CASSTTGREQFF; CDR3 DNA: TGTGCCAGCAGCACCACGGGTCGAGAGCAGTTCTTC
D gene: NA; J gene: TRBJ2-7; V gene: TRBV9; clone size: NA; CDR3 length: 11; CDR3 protein: CASSGSIEQYF; CDR3 DNA: TGTGCCAGCAGCGGATCTATCGAGCAGTACTTC
D gene: NA; J gene: TRBJ2-5; V gene: TRBV15; clone size: NA; CDR3 length: 13; CDR3 protein: CATSIINQETQYF; CDR3 DNA: TGTGCCACCAGCATAATCAACCAGGAGACCCAGTACTTC
D gene: NA; J gene: TRBJ2-3; V gene: TRBV7-6; clone size: many; CDR3 length: 13; CDR3 protein: CASSTGLGDTQYF; CDR3 DNA: TGTGCCAGCAGCACGGGACTTGGAGATACGCAGTATTTT
D gene: TRBD1; J gene: TRBJ2-3; V gene: TRBV20-1; clone size: many; CDR3 length: 14; CDR3 protein: CSAPPGQGFDTQYF; CDR3 DNA: TGCAGTGCTCCCCCGGGACAGGGATTTGATACGCAGTATTTT
D gene: TRBD2; J gene: TRBJ2-2; V gene: TRBV7-6; clone size: many; CDR3 length: 17; CDR3 protein: CASSLVLAGVSAGELFF; CDR3 DNA: TGTGCCAGCAGCTTAGTGTTAGCGGGAGTGAGCGCCGGGGAGCTGTTTTTT
D gene: NA; J gene: TRBJ2-3; V gene: TRBV12-3/TRBV12-4; clone size: many; CDR3 length: 11; CDR3 protein: CASSFGATQYF; CDR3 DNA: TGTGCCAGCAGTTTTGGTGCTACGCAGTATTTT
D gene: TRBD2; J gene: TRBJ2-1; V gene: TRBV29-1; clone size: many; CDR3 length: 14; CDR3 protein: CSVGIGLAEGEQFF; CDR3 DNA: TGCAGCGTTGGTATCGGACTAGCGGAGGGGGAGCAGTTCTTC